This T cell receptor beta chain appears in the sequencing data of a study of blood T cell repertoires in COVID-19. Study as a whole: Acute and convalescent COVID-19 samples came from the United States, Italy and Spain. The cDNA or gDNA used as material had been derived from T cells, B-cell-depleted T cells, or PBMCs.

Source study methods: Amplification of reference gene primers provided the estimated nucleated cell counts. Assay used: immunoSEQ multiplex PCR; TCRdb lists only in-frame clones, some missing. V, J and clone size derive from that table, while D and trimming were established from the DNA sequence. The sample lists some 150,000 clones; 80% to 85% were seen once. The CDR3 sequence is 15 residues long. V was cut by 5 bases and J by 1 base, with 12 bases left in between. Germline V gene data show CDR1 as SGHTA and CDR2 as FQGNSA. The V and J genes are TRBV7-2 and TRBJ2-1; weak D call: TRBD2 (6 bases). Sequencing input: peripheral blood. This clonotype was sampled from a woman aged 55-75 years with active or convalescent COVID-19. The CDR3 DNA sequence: TGTGCCAGCAGCATGATCAGCGGGTCCTACAATGAGCAGTTCTTC. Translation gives CASSMISGSYNEQFF.